The 28 T cell receptor beta chains listed next were all sequenced from one sample in a study of neurological immune-mediated disorders. TCRdb reanalysed the 5' RACE reads using MiXCR and keeps one entry per CDR3 protein. This sample carries roughly 88,000 distinct CDR3 sequences, roughly 3.5% of them seen once, and the ten largest clones take approximately 2.9%. The sample taken for sequencing was PBMCs. The receptors were sampled from a woman between 50 and 59 years old with multiple sclerosis.

This clonotype was seen more than once but under ten times. A read error is possible here, since a much larger clone lies one base away. The genes are TRBV6-5 and TRBJ2-3; D remains ambiguous. The V and J ends lost 5 bases and 8 bases respectively, with 11 bases between them. This CDR3 is 12 amino acids long. CDR1 and CDR2 (germline): MNHEY, SVGAGI. Here the CDR3 reads CASSPLGVTQYF. The CDR3 nucleotides read TGTGCCAGCAGTCCCCTTGGGGTTACGCAGTATTTT.

This clonotype was counted many times. The V and J genes are TRBV7-2 and TRBJ1-2, with no clear D. Trimming left V 1 base short and J 5 bases short, with 11 bases between. In germline, CDR1 is SGHTA, CDR2 FQGNSA. The CDR3 is 14 amino acids. CDR3 sequence: CASSLDVQTYGYTF. The CDR3 DNA reads TGTGCCAGCAGCTTAGATGTACAGACGTATGGCTACACCTTC.

A note on this clonotype: This may be a read error, as it is one base from a much larger clone. The chain carries TRBV6-2 or TRBV6-3 and TRBJ1-2; 10 bases match TRBD1. Trimming removed 1 base from V and 5 bases from J; junction bases left unmatched: 13. This CDR3 spans 18 amino acids. Germline CDR1 and CDR2: MNHEY and SVGEGT. CDR3 sequence reads: CASSYLEDRGILSYGYTF. Here the CDR3 DNA reads TGTGCCAGCAGTTACTTGGAGGACAGGGGGATTCTCTCATATGGCTACACCTTC.

This clonotype was recorded at least ten times. The rearrangement joins TRBV9 to TRBJ1-5; the D is unclear. Germline V gene sequence: CDR1 SGDLS, CDR2 YYNGEE. This CDR3 has 11 amino acids. The ends were cut back, 4 bases at V and 9 bases at J, with 8 bases in the middle. CDR3 protein: CASSPVVPQHF. In DNA form, the CDR3 reads TGTGCCAGCAGCCCCGTGGTGCCCCAGCATTTT.

There are many counts of this clonotype. The chain has TRBV6-5 and TRBJ1-4; no clear D. V lost 6 bases, J lost 14 bases, and 13 bases lay in between. CDR1 MNHEY and CDR2 SVGAGI come from the germline V gene. This CDR3 spans 11 amino acids. In DNA, the CDR3 is TGTGCCAGCAGCGCCCACAATATTCTGTTTTTT. It encodes CASSAHNILFF.

This clonotype was seen ten or more times. The chain is built from TRBV10-3 and TRBJ2-1; no definite D call. The CDR3 totals 13 residues. Germline loops: CDR1 ENHRY, CDR2 SYGVKD. Trimming left V 2 bases short and J 8 bases short, with 10 bases between. The CDR3 DNA reads as TGTGCCATCAGTGAGCAGGCCTTTGATGAGCAGTTCTTC. This codes for CAISEQAFDEQFF.

This clonotype was detected ten times or more. The gene calls are TRBV6-6 and TRBJ2-7; D is undetermined. The CDR3 consists of 15 residues. Trimming took off 4 bases at V and 2 bases at J, with 15 bases between the two ends. CDR1 MNHNY and CDR2 SVGAGI come from the germline V gene (reference sequence). The CDR3: CASSSPPAATYEQYF. For the CDR3, the DNA is TGTGCCAGCAGTTCCCCCCCTGCGGCTACCTACGAGCAGTACTTC.

This clonotype has ten or more counts. The V gene is TRBV7-3, the J gene TRBJ2-7; 7 bases map to TRBD1. Germline CDR1 and CDR2: SGHTA and FQGTGA. With V trimmed by 0 bases and J by 6 bases, 8 bases remained unmatched. The CDR3 runs 15 residues. CDR3 region: CASSLTGGRWGEQYF. Written as DNA, the CDR3 is TGTGCCAGCAGCTTAACAGGGGGCAGGTGGGGCGAGCAGTACTTC.

This clonotype has ten or more counts. The chain joins TRBV27 to TRBJ2-1; D is ambiguous. V was clipped by 3 bases and J by 6 bases, with 9 bases between them. This CDR3 spans 13 amino acids. Looked up from germline, CDR1 is MNHEY and CDR2 is SMNVEV (reference sequence). This CDR3 reads CASSFTAINEQFF. Written as DNA, the CDR3 is TGTGCCAGCAGTTTCACGGCAATCAATGAGCAGTTCTTC.

This clonotype showed up many times. V and J are TRBV20-1 and TRBJ1-5; the match to TRBD1 covers 9 bases. The length of the CDR3 is 14 residues. Per the germline V gene, CDR1 is DFQATT and CDR2 is SNEGSKA (reference sequence). V was pared by 2 bases and J by 8 bases, with 7 bases of the junction left unmatched. The CDR3, as DNA: TGCAGTGCTAGACGATTGACAGGGGGAGAGCCCCAGCATTTT. Translating gives CSARRLTGGEPQHF.

This clonotype was detected ten times or more. This chain uses TRBV20-1 with TRBJ1-1; no definite D call. The CDR3 is 15 residues long. The V gene's germline CDR1 is DFQATT and CDR2 SNEGSKA (reference sequence). Trimming took off 3 bases at V and 2 bases at J, with 16 bases between the two ends. CDR3 bases: TGCAGTGCTAGGAGCAAGGGCGGAACCAACACTGAAGCTTTCTTT. Translated: CSARSKGGTNTEAFF.

This clonotype was observed many times. The CDR3 sequence: CASTAGGPFGEQFF. Here the CDR3 DNA reads TGTGCCAGCACCGCCGGGGGGCCCTTCGGGGAGCAGTTCTTC. The rearrangement uses TRBV7-6 and TRBJ2-1; D perhaps matches TRBD2 (7 bases). Germline CDR1 and CDR2: SGHVS and FNYEAQ. This CDR3 region has 14 residues. Trimming stripped 7 bases from V and 10 bases from J, with 20 bases between.

This clonotype was seen repeatedly, ten times or more. This chain joins TRBV20-1 and TRBJ1-4; D is unclear. The CDR3 runs to 12 residues. Between the trimmed V and J ends, which lost 8 bases and 5 bases, there was a span of 12 bases. In germline, CDR1 is DFQATT, CDR2 SNEGSKA (reference sequence). In DNA, the CDR3 is TGCAGTCTTCCAAGAGCAAATGAAAAACTGTTTTTT. This sequence encodes CSLPRANEKLFF.

This clonotype came up many times. The rearrangement joins TRBV19 to TRBJ1-6; D not certain. V lost 2 bases and J lost 8, with 10 bases in between. From germline, CDR1 is LNHDA and CDR2 SQIVND (reference sequence). The CDR3 is 14 residues long. The DNA for the CDR3 is TGTGCCAGTAGTATACAGTTTGGGTATTCACCCCTCCACTTT. Encoded protein: CASSIQFGYSPLHF.

This clonotype has at least ten counts. This could be a read error, since a much larger clone is one nucleotide away. The V call is TRBV15, the J call TRBJ1-5; tentatively, D is TRBD1 (6 bases). Per the germline V gene, CDR1 is LNHNV and CDR2 is YYDKDF (reference sequence). The CDR3 contains 13 residues. Trimming left V 10 bases short and J 9 bases short, with 19 bases between. CDR3 DNA: TGTGCCAACGTTTCGACAGGCCAAGGGCCCCAGCATTTT. Translated: CANVSTGQGPQHF.

This clonotype was counted at least ten times. The V gene is TRBV3-1, the J gene TRBJ2-1, with a tentative D call TRBD2 (6 bases). CDR3 length: 15 residues. Germline CDR1 reads LGHDT; CDR2 reads YNNKEL (reference sequence). V was cut by 0 bases and J by 2 bases, with 8 bases left in between. The CDR3: CASSQDGGTYNEQFF. For the CDR3, the DNA is TGTGCCAGCAGCCAAGATGGGGGGACCTACAATGAGCAGTTCTTC.

This clonotype was detected ten times or more. This chain uses TRBV20-1 with TRBJ1-4, with D perhaps TRBD1 (5 bases). V lost 1 base and J lost 4, with 19 bases in between. Germline loops: CDR1 DFQATT, CDR2 SNEGSKA (reference sequence). The CDR3 has 17 amino acids. CDR3 coding DNA: TGCAGTGCTAGAGGCGTAGGTGGGGGACCCTTTAATGAAAAACTGTTTTTT. This sequence encodes CSARGVGGGPFNEKLFF.

This clonotype was recorded many times. The chain is built from TRBV10-3 and TRBJ2-1, with 8 bases identical to TRBD1. CDR3 length equals 15 residues. V shed 3 bases, J shed 8 bases, and the junction held 9 bases outside the gene matches. CDR1 is ENHRY and CDR2 is SYGVKD in the germline V gene. CDR3 in amino acids: CAISELDRGRYEQFF. The CDR3 DNA sequence: TGTGCCATCAGTGAACTTGACAGGGGCCGCTATGAGCAGTTCTTC.

A few counts support this clonotype. The J gene is TRBJ2-3, the V gene TRBV7-8; tentatively, D is TRBD1 or TRBD2 (5 bases each). Per the germline V gene, CDR1 is SGHVS and CDR2 is FQNEAQ. CDR3 length equals 16 residues. Trimming pared 5 bases from V and 0 bases from J, leaving 15 bases between. CDR3 nucleotide sequence: TGTGCCAGCAGCCCCGTTGAGGGGATGAGCACAGATACGCAGTATTTT. It encodes CASSPVEGMSTDTQYF.

This clonotype has a count of ten or more. The V gene is TRBV5-1, the J gene TRBJ1-6; D is unclear. Deletions cut 9 bases from V and 0 bases from J, with 10 bases between. Per the germline V gene, CDR1 is SGHRS and CDR2 is YFSETQ. This CDR3 contains 14 residues. The CDR3 loop reads CATRASSYNSPLHF. CDR3 in DNA: TGCGCCACCAGAGCGAGCTCCTATAATTCACCCCTCCACTTT. The full variable domain, rest sourced from reference TRBV5-1 and TRBJ1-6, is KAGVTQTPRYLIKTRGQQVTLSCSPISGHRSVSWYQQTPGQGLQFLFEYFSETQRNKGNFPGRFSGRQFSNSRSEMNVSTLELGDSALYLCATRASSYNSPLHFGNGTRLTVT.

This clonotype was observed a handful of times. The V call is TRBV4-1, the J call TRBJ2-5; 8 positions match TRBD1. The CDR3 has 15 residues. After removal of 3 bases from V and 1 base from J, the junction contained 4 bases not matched to a gene. Germline CDR1 is MGHRA and CDR2 is YSYEKL. The CDR3 DNA is TGCGCCAGCAGCCATGGGGACAGGCTCCAAGAGACCCAGTACTTC. Translating it yields CASSHGDRLQETQYF.

The rearrangement uses TRBV6-5 and TRBJ2-1; 9 bases are shared with TRBD2. V dropped 2 bases and J dropped 1; count of bases not matched to a gene: 0. This CDR3 has 15 residues. The germline V gene has CDR1 MNHEY and CDR2 SVGAGI. The CDR3 sequence: CASSYAGGSYNEQFF. CDR3 bases: TGTGCCAGCAGTTACGCGGGAGGGTCCTACAATGAGCAGTTCTTC.

This clonotype was observed many times. The rearrangement links TRBV12-3 or TRBV12-4 to TRBJ2-6; TRBD1 agrees at 7 bases. The CDR3 loop spans 14 amino acids. The V gene end was trimmed by 7 bases and the J gene end by 2 bases; junction bases not matched to a gene: 2. CDR3 coding DNA: TGTGCCAGCACCGACAGGGCTGGGGCCAACGTCCTGACTTTC. It encodes CASTDRAGANVLTF.

This clonotype has a count of ten or more. V usage is TRBV12-3 or TRBV12-4 and J usage is TRBJ1-1; maybe TRBD1 (6 bases). This CDR3 has 12 amino acids. Trimming took off 7 bases at V and 4 bases at J, with 10 bases between the two ends. The CDR3 loop is CASTRGGTEAFF. CDR3 nucleotide sequence: TGTGCCAGCACAAGGGGGGGCACTGAAGCTTTCTTT.

The sample holds many counts of this clonotype. The J gene is TRBJ1-1, the V gene TRBV3-1; no firm D call. The germline V gene encodes CDR1 LGHDT and CDR2 YNNKEL (reference sequence). V lost 4 bases and J lost 4, with 13 bases in between. The CDR3 has 14 residues. CDR3 in DNA: TGTGCCAGCAGCCCACTTCCGGGAGGCACTGAAGCTTTCTTT. Translating it yields CASSPLPGGTEAFF.

The chain combines TRBV3-1 with TRBJ1-5, with TRBD1 matching 7 bases. Trimming cost V 4 bases and J 5 bases; bases outside gene matches: 8. CDR1 and CDR2 from the germline V gene are LGHDT and YNNKEL (reference sequence). There are 15 residues in the CDR3. CDR3 loop: CASSLLRDRHQPQHF. The CDR3 nucleotides are TGTGCCAGCAGCCTTCTCCGGGACAGACATCAGCCCCAGCATTTT. Using reference TRBV3-1 and TRBJ1-5 for the parts outside the CDR3, the full variable domain is DTAVSQTPKYLVTQMGNDKSIKCEQNLGHDTMYWYKQDSKKFLKIMFSYNNKELIINETVPNRFSPKSPDKAHLNLHINSLELGDSAVYFCASSLLRDRHQPQHFGDGTRLSIL.

This clonotype was observed at least ten times. The V gene is TRBV5-1, the J gene TRBJ2-2, with D perhaps given as TRBD1 or TRBD2 (7 bases each). Germline CDR1 and CDR2: SGHRS and YFSETQ. CDR3 length equals 19 residues. V was trimmed by 5 bases and J by 4 bases, leaving 27 bases between them. The CDR3 nucleotides read TGCGCCAGCAGAAAGGGGAGCGGGGCCGGGACAGAACCCACCGGGGAGCTGTTTTTT. It yields the protein CASRKGSGAGTEPTGELFF. Variable domain in full (rest from reference TRBV5-1 and TRBJ2-2): KAGVTQTPRYLIKTRGQQVTLSCSPISGHRSVSWYQQTPGQGLQFLFEYFSETQRNKGNFPGRFSGRQFSNSRSEMNVSTLELGDSALYLCASRKGSGAGTEPTGELFFGEGSRLTVL.

This clonotype was counted at least ten times. The chain joins TRBV6-6 to TRBJ2-3; D unresolved. V shed 6 bases and J shed 2 bases, with 18 bases lying between them. The length of the CDR3 is 16 residues. Per the germline V gene, CDR1 is MNHNY and CDR2 is SVGAGI (reference sequence). The CDR3 sequence is CASSLMTGSPTDTQYF. In DNA, the CDR3 is TGTGCCAGCAGCCTGATGACCGGCTCGCCCACAGATACGCAGTATTTT.